The clone carrying this T cell receptor beta chain occurred many times. Antigen unknown. Constant-segment primers and 5'RACE yielded cDNA libraries for TCR alpha and TCR beta, each carrying sample barcodes and UMIs. TCRdb itself ran the 5' RACE reads through MiXCR, one entry per CDR3 protein. The sample holds 500,000 to 650,000 distinct CDR3 sequences; about a fifth are singletons and the top ten take around 7.7%. This sample is part of a study of T-cell memory formation after mild COVID-19. Study-wide context: The TCR clusters were mostly specific to one donor. Study results and limitations: Pre-infection memory carried some responding clones, suggesting that cross-reactive memory joined. Later expanders leaned CD4+, whereas day 15 to 85 contracting clones were balanced CD4/CD8.

The CDR3 is made up of 12 amino acids. Germline CDR1 SQVTM, CDR2 ANQGSEA. Trimming pared 4 bases from V and 2 bases from J, leaving 8 bases between. The V and J genes are TRBV29-1 and TRBJ1-2; D possibly corresponds to TRBD1 (5 bases). Sequencing used PBMCs or a T cell subset sorted from them (not recorded which). The clonotype originates from an adult woman who had mild COVID-19 (a few samples of this study predate the infection). Cell type and time point are not known. CDR3 in DNA: TGCAGCGTTGGGGGGATGAACTATGGCTACACCTTC. It specifies CSVGGMNYGYTF.